The 28 T cell receptor beta chains reported below all come from one sample, sequenced in a study of T cell responses to AZD1222 COVID-19 vaccine. The data were produced by immunoSEQ multiplex PCR, yet TCRdb's version contains in-frame clones alone and is incomplete. The table includes under 150,000 clones, 88% detected once. This sample comprised peripheral blood, obtained on day 0 of AZD1222 vaccination. Every receptor here comes from an adult in good health.

The chain uses TRBV2 and TRBJ2-2; 8 positions agree with TRBD2. V was clipped by 4 bases and J by 5 bases; unmatched bases: 12. Germline CDR1 is SNHLY and CDR2 is FYNNEI. This CDR3 has 17 amino acids. The CDR3 is CASSVVGAGGRTGELFF. The CDR3 DNA is TGTGCCAGCAGTGTGGTTGGGGCGGGAGGTCGGACCGGGGAGCTGTTTTTT.

V gene TRBV7-9 combines with J gene TRBJ1-2; 8 bases are shared with TRBD1. Germline-derived CDR1 and CDR2 are SEHNR and FQNEAQ (reference sequence). The CDR3 has 17 residues. With 5 bases clipped from V and 1 base from J, the junction kept 12 bases outside the gene matches. This CDR3 reads CASSPSQGQADNYGYTF. Here the CDR3 DNA reads TGTGCCAGCAGCCCTTCTCAGGGACAGGCCGATAACTATGGCTACACCTTC.

The chain combines TRBV28 with TRBJ1-2; no firm D call. The V and J ends lost 5 bases and 2 bases respectively, with 6 bases between them. The CDR3 length is 12 residues. Germline-derived CDR1 and CDR2 are MDHEN and SYDVKM. For the CDR3, the DNA is TGTGCCAGCAGTCCAAAAAACTATGGCTACACCTTC. Encoded protein: CASSPKNYGYTF.

CDR3 protein: CASSPGTVEKLFF. CDR3 DNA sequence: TGTGCCAGCAGTCCGGGAACAGTTGAAAAACTGTTTTTT. The chain links TRBV6-2 or TRBV6-3 to TRBJ1-4; D uncertain. Trimming cost V 5 bases and J 7 bases, with 11 bases left between them. Germline CDR1 and CDR2: MNHEY and SVGEGT. The CDR3 is made up of 13 amino acids.

The chain is built from TRBV11-1 and TRBJ1-2; 9 bases are a match to TRBD1. Losses at the gene ends were 5 bases for V and 0 bases for J; bases not matched to a gene: 7. This CDR3 is 16 amino acids long. Per germline, CDR1 SGHAT and CDR2 FQDESV (reference sequence). The CDR3 sequence is CASSQDRGRSNYGYTF. The CDR3 nucleotides are TGTGCCAGCAGCCAGGACAGGGGACGTTCTAACTATGGCTACACCTTC.

This clone was recorded only once. V gene TRBV7-8 combines with J gene TRBJ2-1; 13 bases agree with TRBD2. CDR1 and CDR2 (germline): SGHVS, FQNEAQ. J gave up 7 bases and V 4 bases, and 7 bases lay outside the gene matches. The CDR3 totals 16 residues. Here the CDR3 DNA reads TGTGCCAGCAGCTCTACGACTAGCGGGGGGATTAATGAGCAGTTCTTC. Translation gives CASSSTTSGGINEQFF.

This clone was detected only once. This rearrangement joins TRBV10-3 to TRBJ2-7, with TRBD2 identical over 8 bases. V shed 3 bases and J 2 bases; nucleotides not matched to a gene: 6. The length of the CDR3 is 15 residues. The V gene's germline CDR1 is ENHRY and CDR2 SYGVKD. The CDR3, as DNA: TGTGCCATCAGTGAAACTAGCGGTAATCCCTACGAGCAGTACTTC. Protein: CAISETSGNPYEQYF.

This clone was observed a few times. V gene TRBV5-1 combines with J gene TRBJ2-7; D gene uncertain. The CDR3 extends over 13 amino acids. Germline CDR1 and CDR2: SGHRS and YFSETQ. V shed 2 bases and J shed 5 bases, with 11 bases lying between them. The CDR3, as DNA: TGCGCCAGCAGCTTCACTACCTTTGACGAGCAGTACTTC. It codes for CASSFTTFDEQYF.

This clone was recorded once. The chain links TRBV25-1 to TRBJ1-6; a possible D gene is TRBD1 (6 bases). The V gene's germline CDR1 is MGHDK and CDR2 SYGVNS. V gave up 4 bases and J gave up 5 bases, with 12 bases separating them. The length of the CDR3 is 15 residues. For the CDR3, the DNA is TGTGCCAGCAGTGCTCGGACAGCCCATAATTCACCCCTCCACTTT. Encoded protein: CASSARTAHNSPLHF.

The chain has TRBV7-2 and TRBJ1-2; TRBD1 might be the D (5 bases). This CDR3 is built from 14 residues. Germline-derived CDR1 and CDR2 are SGHTA and FQGNSA. Trimming shortened V by 1 base and J by 3 bases, and 9 bases separated the two germline ends. CDR3 amino acids: CASSLGTGDYGYTF. In DNA form, the CDR3 reads TGTGCCAGCAGCTTAGGGACGGGGGACTATGGCTACACCTTC.

This clone was recorded only once. The chain joins TRBV18 to TRBJ2-7; a weak D match, TRBD1 (6 bases). Germline V lookup: CDR1 KGHSH, CDR2 LQKENI. The CDR3 runs 15 residues. With 2 bases removed from V and 3 bases from J, the gap between germline ends came to 14 bases. CDR3: CASSPAQGHGYEQYF. The CDR3 DNA follows: TGTGCCAGCTCACCAGCCCAGGGACACGGCTACGAGCAGTACTTC.

The chain carries TRBV5-1 and TRBJ2-2; possible D gene TRBD1, 5 bases. The V end lost 6 bases, the J end lost 4 bases, and 13 bases lay between the germline ends. Germline V gene lookup returns CDR1 SGHRS and CDR2 YFSETQ. The CDR3 has 14 amino acids. This CDR3 is CASKGARSTGELFF. Written as DNA, the CDR3 is TGCGCCAGCAAAGGGGCAAGGTCCACCGGGGAGCTGTTTTTT.

The gene calls are TRBV7-3 and TRBJ1-1; TRBD1 is a possible D gene (5 bases). Trimming removed 5 bases at V and 1 base at J, with 8 bases between. Germline lookup yields CDR1 SGHTA and CDR2 FQGTGA. The CDR3 contains 13 residues. The CDR3 nucleotides read TGTGCCAGCAGCAGGACACGGAACACTGAAGCTTTCTTT. The encoded protein is CASSRTRNTEAFF. Full variable domain (remainder filled in from reference TRBV7-3 and TRBJ1-1): GAGVSQTPSNKVTEKGKYVELRCDPISGHTALYWYRQSLGQGPEFLIYFQGTGAADDSGLPNDRFFAVRPEGSVSTLKIQRTERGDSAVYLCASSRTRNTEAFFGQGTRLTVV.

The chain joins TRBV3-1 (or the pseudogene TRBV3-2) to TRBJ1-1, with D possibly TRBD1 on 5 matching bases. The CDR3 loop spans 18 amino acids. Trimming cost V 0 bases and J 5 bases, with 22 bases left between them. CDR1 is LGHDT, CDR2 YNNKEL, per germline (reference sequence). CDR3 nucleotide sequence: TGTGCCAGCAGCCAAGACGGGGCCAAGGGTCTTGTTTCGACTGAAGCTTTCTTT. Translation gives CASSQDGAKGLVSTEAFF.

This chain joins TRBV7-6 and TRBJ1-3; the D gene is possibly TRBD1 (5 bases). V was cut by 3 bases and J by 2 bases, with 11 bases left in between. Germline-derived CDR1 and CDR2 are SGHVS and FNYEAQ. The length of the CDR3 is 15 residues. The CDR3 spells CASSFPGDPGNTIYF. CDR3 bases: TGTGCCAGCAGCTTTCCGGGGGACCCTGGAAACACCATATATTTT.

This rearrangement joins TRBV29-1 to TRBJ1-5, with 11 bases matching TRBD1. Germline CDR1 SQVTM, CDR2 ANQGSEA. This CDR3 is 14 amino acids long. V shed 4 bases and J 2 bases; nucleotides not matched to a gene: 1. As DNA, the CDR3 is TGCAGCGTTGGGGACAGGGGGGGCAATCAGCCCCAGCATTTT. This codes for CSVGDRGGNQPQHF.

The J gene is TRBJ1-1, the V gene TRBV12-3 or TRBV12-4; 8 positions agree with TRBD1. Losses at the gene ends were 1 base for V and 5 bases for J; bases not matched to a gene: 0. CDR3 size: 13 residues. CDR3 sequence: CASSLGQGTEAFF. In DNA form, the CDR3 reads TGTGCCAGCAGTTTAGGACAGGGGACTGAAGCTTTCTTT.

Written as DNA, the CDR3 is TGTGCCAGCAGTAAGGGGGACAGTCGGTATGGCTACACCTTC. Amino acid sequence: CASSKGDSRYGYTF. The chain couples TRBV6-2 or TRBV6-3 to TRBJ1-2, with TRBD1 identical over 7 bases. The germline CDR1 and CDR2 sequences are MNHEY and SVGEGT. Trimming at V came to 5 bases and at J to 5 bases, leaving 8 bases not matched to a gene. This CDR3 is 14 amino acids long.

The gene calls are TRBV19 and TRBJ2-7, with D uncertain. V lost 3 bases, J lost 1 base, and 7 bases lay in between. The CDR3 extends over 13 amino acids. CDR1 is LNHDA and CDR2 is SQIVND in the germline V gene (reference sequence). CDR3 sequence: CASSIGGSYEQYF. The CDR3 DNA is TGTGCCAGTAGTATCGGCGGATCCTACGAGCAGTACTTC.

This chain joins TRBV5-1 and TRBJ1-4, with unresolved D. V dropped 4 bases and J dropped 0 bases, with 10 bases sitting between them. Germline-derived CDR1 and CDR2 are SGHRS and YFSETQ. The CDR3 consists of 15 residues. DNA of the CDR3: TGCGCCAGCAGCCTCGGTAGTGCAACTAATGAAAAACTGTTTTTT. Its protein is CASSLGSATNEKLFF.

V and J are TRBV5-6 and TRBJ2-1; D tentatively fits TRBD1 or TRBD2 (7 bases each). Germline V gene data show CDR1 as SGHDT and CDR2 as YYEEEE. The CDR3 runs to 14 residues. Trimming removed 6 bases from V and 9 bases from J, with 19 bases in between. The CDR3 DNA reads as TGTGCCAGCACTCAAGGGGGCGGGAGCCGTGAGCAGTTCTTC. This gives the protein CASTQGGGSREQFF.

CDR3 DNA: TGTGCCACCAGCGGTCGACAGGGGATTAGCAATCAGCCCCAGCATTTT. It specifies CATSGRQGISNQPQHF. The chain joins TRBV15 to TRBJ1-5; 8 bases agree with TRBD1. Unmatched junction bases numbered 6, after V lost 5 bases and J lost 0 bases. Germline CDR1 is LNHNV and CDR2 is YYDKDF (reference sequence). The CDR3 has 16 residues.

CDR3 sequence: CASSPTRDGSNYGYTF. CDR3 sequence (DNA): TGTGCCAGCTCACCGACCCGGGACGGTTCTAACTATGGCTACACCTTC. This chain joins TRBV18 and TRBJ1-2; D perhaps matches TRBD1 (5 bases). V lost 3 bases to trimming and J lost 0 bases, with 14 bases between them. CDR3 length: 16 amino acids. CDR1 KGHSH and CDR2 LQKENI come from the germline V gene.

The V call is TRBV6-1, the J call TRBJ1-5; weak D call: TRBD1 (6 bases). Looked up from germline, CDR1 is MNHNS and CDR2 is SASEGT. V was cut by 3 bases and J by 4 bases, with 19 bases left in between. The CDR3 spans 17 residues. The CDR3 protein is CASSDPPAQGRNQPQHF. The CDR3 coding sequence is TGTGCCAGCAGTGACCCCCCGGCACAGGGTAGGAATCAGCCCCAGCATTTT.

The table lists this clone with a count of one. V is TRBV5-1 and J is TRBJ1-2; D possibly corresponds to TRBD1 (6 bases). Trimming took off 2 bases at V and 9 bases at J, with 8 bases between the two ends. Germline V lookup: CDR1 SGHRS, CDR2 YFSETQ. This CDR3 region has 11 residues. DNA of the CDR3: TGCGCCAGCAGCTTACAGGGCCGCTACACCTTC. Its protein is CASSLQGRYTF.

In DNA, the CDR3 is TGCAGCGTCCGAGGGACAGATAGCAATCAGCCCCAGCATTTT. Amino acids: CSVRGTDSNQPQHF. The chain links TRBV29-1 to TRBJ1-5; 7 bases line up with TRBD1. The CDR3 covers 14 residues. V gave up 6 bases and J gave up 0 bases; unmatched junction bases: 5. Germline-derived CDR1 and CDR2 are SQVTM and ANQGSEA.

This chain links TRBV7-9 with TRBJ1-1; 7 bases are a match to TRBD1. The CDR3 sequence is 13 residues long. The J segment lost 0 bases and the V segment lost 11 bases, leaving 6 bases of the junction unmatched. In germline, CDR1 is SEHNR, CDR2 FQNEAQ (reference sequence). CDR3 loop: CAGQGGLNTEAFF. As DNA, the CDR3 is TGTGCCGGTCAAGGGGGCTTGAACACTGAAGCTTTCTTT.

J is TRBJ1-2 and V is TRBV29-1, with 10 bases fitting TRBD1. This CDR3 comprises 13 residues. Unmatched junction bases numbered 11, after V lost 8 bases and J lost 8 bases. Looked up from germline, CDR1 is SQVTM and CDR2 is ANQGSEA. CDR3 protein: CSLVQGTGEGYTF. The CDR3 DNA follows: TGCAGCCTCGTCCAAGGGACAGGGGAAGGCTACACCTTC.